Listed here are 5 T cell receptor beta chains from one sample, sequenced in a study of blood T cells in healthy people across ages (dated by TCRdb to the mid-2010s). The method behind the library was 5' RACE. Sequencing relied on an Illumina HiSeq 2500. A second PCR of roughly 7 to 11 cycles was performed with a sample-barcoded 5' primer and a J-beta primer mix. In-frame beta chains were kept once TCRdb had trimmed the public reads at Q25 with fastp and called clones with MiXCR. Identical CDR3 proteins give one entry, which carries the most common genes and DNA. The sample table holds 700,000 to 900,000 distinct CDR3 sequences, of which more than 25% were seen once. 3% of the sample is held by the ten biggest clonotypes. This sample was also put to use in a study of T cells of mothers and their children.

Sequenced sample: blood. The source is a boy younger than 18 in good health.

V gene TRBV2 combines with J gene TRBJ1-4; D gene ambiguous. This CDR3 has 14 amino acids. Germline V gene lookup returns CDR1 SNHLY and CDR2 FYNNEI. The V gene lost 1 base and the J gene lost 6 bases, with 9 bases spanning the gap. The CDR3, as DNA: TGTGCCAGCAGTGAAGACCGTTCGGATGAAAAACTGTTTTTT. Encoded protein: CASSEDRSDEKLFF.

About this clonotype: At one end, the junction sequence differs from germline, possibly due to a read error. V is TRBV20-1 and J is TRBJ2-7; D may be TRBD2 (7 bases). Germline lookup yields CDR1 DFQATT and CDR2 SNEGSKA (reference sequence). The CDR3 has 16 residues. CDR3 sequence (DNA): TGCGGTGCTAGGGGGGGGGCAGGGAGAGTATCCTACGAGCAGTACTTC. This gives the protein CGARGGAGRVSYEQYF.

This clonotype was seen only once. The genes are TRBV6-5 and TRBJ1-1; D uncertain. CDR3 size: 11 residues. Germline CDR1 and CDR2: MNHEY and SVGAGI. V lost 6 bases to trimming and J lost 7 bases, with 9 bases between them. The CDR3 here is CASSREGEAFF. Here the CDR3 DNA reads TGTGCCAGCAGCCGCGAGGGTGAAGCTTTCTTT.

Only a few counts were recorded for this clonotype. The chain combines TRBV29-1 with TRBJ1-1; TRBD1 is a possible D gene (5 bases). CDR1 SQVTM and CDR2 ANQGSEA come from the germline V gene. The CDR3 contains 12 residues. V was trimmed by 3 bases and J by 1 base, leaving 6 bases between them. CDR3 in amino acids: CSVDRENTEAFF. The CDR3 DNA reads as TGCAGCGTTGACAGGGAGAACACTGAAGCTTTCTTT.

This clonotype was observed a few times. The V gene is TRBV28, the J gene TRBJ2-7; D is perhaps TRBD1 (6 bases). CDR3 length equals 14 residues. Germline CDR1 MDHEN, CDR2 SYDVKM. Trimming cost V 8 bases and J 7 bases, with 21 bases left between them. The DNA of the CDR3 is TGTGCCAGCCACAACGACAGGTGGCTCGGAGAGCAGTACTTC. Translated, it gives CASHNDRWLGEQYF.